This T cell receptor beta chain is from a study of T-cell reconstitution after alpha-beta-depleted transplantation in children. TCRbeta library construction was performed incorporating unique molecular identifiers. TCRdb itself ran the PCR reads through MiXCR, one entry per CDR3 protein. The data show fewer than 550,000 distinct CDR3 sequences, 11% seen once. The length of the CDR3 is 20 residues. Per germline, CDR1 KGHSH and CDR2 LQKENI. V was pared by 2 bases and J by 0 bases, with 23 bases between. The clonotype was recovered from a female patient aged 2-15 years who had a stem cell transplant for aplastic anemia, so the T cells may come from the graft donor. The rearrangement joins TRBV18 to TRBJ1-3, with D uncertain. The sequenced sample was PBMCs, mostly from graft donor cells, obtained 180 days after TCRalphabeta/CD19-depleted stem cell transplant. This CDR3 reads CASSPRTDSPWVYSGNTIYF. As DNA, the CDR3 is TGTGCCAGCTCACCAAGGACGGACTCGCCTTGGGTATACTCTGGAAACACCATATATTTT. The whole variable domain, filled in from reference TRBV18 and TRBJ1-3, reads NAGVMQNPRHLVRRRGQEARLRCSPMKGHSHVYWYRQLPEEGLKFMVYLQKENIIDESGMPKERFSAEFPKEGPSILRIQQVVRGDSAAYFCASSPRTDSPWVYSGNTIYFGEGSWLTVV.